Below are 16 T cell receptor beta chains sequenced from a single sample in a study of blood T cell repertoires in COVID-19 (dated by TCRdb to the early 2020s). Library preparation employed the immunoSEQ multiplex PCR assay. Imported from immuneACCESS, the table was reduced by TCRdb to in-frame sequences with V and J called. These copies leave out some clones; in studies compared against another copy, an unresolved V gene accounts for under half, and the cause of the remainder is not known. This sample comprises 130,000 to 150,000 clones, 75% to 90% of them detected only once. The ten top clones hold 8% of the sample. The sequenced sample was peripheral blood. The receptor source for this set is a woman aged 55-69 years with COVID-19, enrolled during active disease.

V usage is TRBV5-1 and J usage is TRBJ2-1; 7 bases align to TRBD1. V lost 0 bases, J lost 7 bases, and 7 bases stayed unmatched. The CDR3 has 15 amino acids. Germline V CDR1 and CDR2: SGHRS, YFSETQ. CDR3 bases: TGCGCCAGCAGCTTGGATGGACAGGTGGGGAATGAGCAGTTCTTC. Its translation: CASSLDGQVGNEQFF.

The J gene is TRBJ1-5, the V gene TRBV5-1; 11 nucleotides agree with TRBD1. The CDR3 sequence is 15 residues long. In germline, CDR1 is SGHRS, CDR2 YFSETQ. With V trimmed by 4 bases and J by 6 bases, 6 bases remained unmatched. The CDR3 DNA follows: TGCGCCAGCAGCCACGGACAGGGGGCGAGTCAGCCCCAGCATTTT. Amino acids: CASSHGQGASQPQHF.

The V call is TRBV2, the J call TRBJ1-2; D is possibly TRBD1 (6 bases). Trimming left V 1 base short and J 6 bases short, with 18 bases between. CDR1 is SNHLY, CDR2 FYNNEI, per germline. The CDR3 spans 16 residues. DNA of the CDR3: TGTGCCAGCAGTGAAGTAAAAGGGGGACCAAGAGATGGCTACACCTTC. Translation gives CASSEVKGGPRDGYTF.

V is TRBV29-1 and J is TRBJ1-5; D is perhaps TRBD1 (5 bases). V was pared by 7 bases and J by 2 bases, with 15 bases between. CDR3 length: 14 amino acids. Germline V gene lookup returns CDR1 SQVTM and CDR2 ANQGSEA. The DNA of the CDR3 is TGCAGCGCCCGGGAGAGGGGAGGCAATCAGCCCCAGCATTTT. Residues: CSARERGGNQPQHF. The full variable domain, rest sourced from reference TRBV29-1 and TRBJ1-5, is SAVISQKPSRDICQRGTSLTIQCQVDSQVTMMFWYRQQPGQSLTLIATANQGSEATYESGFVIDKFPISRPNLTFSTLTVSNMSPEDSSIYLCSARERGGNQPQHFGDGTRLSIL.

This clone appeared a few times. The J gene is TRBJ2-2, the V gene TRBV19, with TRBD2 as a possible D gene (5 bases). The germline V and J ends were trimmed by 9 bases and 6 bases, with 11 bases remaining between them. From germline, CDR1 is LNHDA and CDR2 SQIVND (reference sequence). There are 12 residues in the CDR3. DNA for the CDR3: TGTGCCAGCGGGCTGAGGGCCGGGGAGCTGTTTTTT. It translates to CASGLRAGELFF. Combining the CDR3 with reference TRBV19 and TRBJ2-2 gives the whole variable domain DGGITQSPKYLFRKEGQNVTLSCEQNLNHDAMYWYRQDPGQGLRLIYYSQIVNDFQKGDIAEGYSVSREKKESFPLTVTSAQKNPTAFYLCASGLRAGELFFGEGSRLTVL.

This chain links TRBV29-1 with TRBJ1-1; TRBD1 aligns across 8 bases. CDR1 and CDR2 from the germline V gene are SQVTM and ANQGSEA. The CDR3 is made up of 15 amino acids. J lost 1 base, V lost 4 bases, and 8 bases had no gene match. This CDR3 is CSVVVQGAPNTEAFF. The CDR3 coding sequence is TGCAGCGTTGTTGTCCAGGGGGCCCCGAACACTGAAGCTTTCTTT.

This clone was detected only once. The chain joins TRBV9 to TRBJ1-1; the D gene is possibly TRBD1 (5 bases). The V end lost 4 bases, the J end lost 1 base, and 14 bases lay between the germline ends. This CDR3 region has 15 residues. The V gene's germline CDR1 is SGDLS and CDR2 YYNGEE. The CDR3 nucleotides read TGTGCCAGCAGCCCTTGGGGGGTCTGGAACACTGAAGCTTTCTTT. This encodes CASSPWGVWNTEAFF.

The chain carries TRBV12-1 and TRBJ1-3. TRBV12-1 is designated a pseudogene. The CDR3 consists of 14 residues. CDR3 region: CASSHKRSGNTIYF. As DNA, the CDR3 is TGTGCCAGCAGCCACAAGCGCTCTGGAAACACCATATATTTT.

The genes are TRBV19 and TRBJ1-1; D is undetermined. Trimming left V 7 bases short and J 3 bases short, with 9 bases between. This CDR3 contains 12 residues. Germline V gene sequence: CDR1 LNHDA, CDR2 SQIVND (reference sequence). The CDR3 spells CASIGGYTEAFF. Written as DNA, the CDR3 is TGTGCCAGTATAGGCGGATACACTGAAGCTTTCTTT.

This chain links TRBV10-3 with TRBJ1-2, with D possibly matching TRBD1 (5 bases). With 9 bases removed from V and 2 bases from J, the gap between germline ends came to 10 bases. The CDR3 length is 12 residues. Germline V lookup: CDR1 ENHRY, CDR2 SYGVKD. The CDR3 nucleotides are TGTGCCATTTCGACAGAGAACTATGGCTACACCTTC. It encodes CAISTENYGYTF.

The chain uses TRBV5-1 and TRBJ1-3; D unresolved. CDR3 length: 15 residues. The ends were cut back, 0 bases at V and 2 bases at J, with 9 bases in the middle. Germline lookup yields CDR1 SGHRS and CDR2 YFSETQ. The CDR3 DNA sequence: TGCGCCAGCAGCTTGGGTTCAGGCGCTGGAAACACCATATATTTT. This sequence encodes CASSLGSGAGNTIYF. Full variable domain (remainder filled in from reference TRBV5-1 and TRBJ1-3): KAGVTQTPRYLIKTRGQQVTLSCSPISGHRSVSWYQQTPGQGLQFLFEYFSETQRNKGNFPGRFSGRQFSNSRSEMNVSTLELGDSALYLCASSLGSGAGNTIYFGEGSWLTVV.

The CDR3 nucleotides are TGTGCCAGCAGTTCCCCCGGGACTGACTCCTACGAGCAGTACTTC. Amino acid sequence: CASSSPGTDSYEQYF. J is TRBJ2-7 and V is TRBV28; maybe TRBD2 (6 bases). This CDR3 has 15 amino acids. V lost 4 bases and J lost 0, with 13 bases in between. Germline CDR1 reads MDHEN; CDR2 reads SYDVKM.

The V gene is TRBV5-1, the J gene TRBJ1-4, with D possibly matching TRBD1 (5 bases). Trimming cost V 0 bases and J 8 bases, with 14 bases left between them. This CDR3 region has 15 residues. The germline V gene encodes CDR1 SGHRS and CDR2 YFSETQ. The CDR3 bases are TGCGCCAGCAGCTTGGATTCTACGGGGGAAGAAAAACTGTTTTTT. Amino acid sequence: CASSLDSTGEEKLFF.

This clone was counted a few times. The chain employs TRBV27 and TRBJ1-6; D gene uncertain. The CDR3 is 17 amino acids. In germline, CDR1 is MNHEY, CDR2 SMNVEV (reference sequence). Deletions cut 6 bases from V and 2 bases from J, with 17 bases between. Here the CDR3 DNA reads TGTGCCAGCAGAGGCACGGGTGGTCTTGCCTATAATTCACCCCTCCACTTT. Its translation: CASRGTGGLAYNSPLHF.

This chain's CDR3 is CASSSWGQRKSYEQYF. The DNA for the CDR3 is TGTGCCAGCAGTTCATGGGGACAGCGAAAATCCTACGAGCAGTACTTC. The J gene is TRBJ2-7, the V gene TRBV28; TRBD1 matches at 7 bases. There are 16 residues in the CDR3. Unmatched junction bases numbered 10, after V lost 4 bases and J lost 1 base. Germline V CDR1 and CDR2: MDHEN, SYDVKM.

The chain links TRBV9 to TRBJ2-1; 9 bases align to TRBD1. Germline CDR1 and CDR2: SGDLS and YYNGEE. The CDR3 runs to 15 residues. J gave up 9 bases and V 2 bases, and 9 bases lay outside the gene matches. The CDR3 loop is CASSVSGTGTSEQFF. CDR3 DNA sequence: TGTGCCAGCAGCGTCTCAGGGACAGGGACGAGTGAGCAGTTCTTC.